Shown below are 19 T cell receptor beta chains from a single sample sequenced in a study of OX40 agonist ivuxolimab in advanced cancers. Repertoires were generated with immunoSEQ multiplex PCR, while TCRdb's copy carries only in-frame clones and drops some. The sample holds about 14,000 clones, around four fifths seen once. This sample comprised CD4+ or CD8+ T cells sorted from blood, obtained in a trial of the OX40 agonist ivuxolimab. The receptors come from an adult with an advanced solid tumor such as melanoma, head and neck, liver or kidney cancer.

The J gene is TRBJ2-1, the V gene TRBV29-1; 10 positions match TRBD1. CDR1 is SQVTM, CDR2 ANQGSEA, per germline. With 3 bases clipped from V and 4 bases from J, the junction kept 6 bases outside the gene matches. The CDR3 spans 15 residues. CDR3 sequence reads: CSVDGRDRGYNEQFF. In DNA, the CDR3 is TGCAGCGTTGATGGACGGGACAGGGGTTACAATGAGCAGTTCTTC.

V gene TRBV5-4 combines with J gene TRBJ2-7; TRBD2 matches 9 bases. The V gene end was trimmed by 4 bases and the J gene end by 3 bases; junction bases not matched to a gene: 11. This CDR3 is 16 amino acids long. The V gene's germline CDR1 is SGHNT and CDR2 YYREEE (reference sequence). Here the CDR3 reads CASSHGLAGDGYEQYF. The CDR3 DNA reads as TGTGCCAGCAGCCATGGATTAGCGGGGGACGGCTACGAGCAGTACTTC.

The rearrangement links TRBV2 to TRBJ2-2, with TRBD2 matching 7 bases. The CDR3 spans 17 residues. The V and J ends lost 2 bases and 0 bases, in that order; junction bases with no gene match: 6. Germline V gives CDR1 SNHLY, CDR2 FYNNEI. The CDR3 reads CASSELVGGPNTGELFF. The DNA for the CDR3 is TGTGCCAGCAGTGAATTGGTGGGAGGGCCGAACACCGGGGAGCTGTTTTTT.

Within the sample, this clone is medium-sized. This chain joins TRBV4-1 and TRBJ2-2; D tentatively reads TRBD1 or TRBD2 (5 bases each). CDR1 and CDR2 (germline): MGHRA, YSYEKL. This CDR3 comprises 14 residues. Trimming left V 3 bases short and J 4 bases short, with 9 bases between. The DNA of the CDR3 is TGCGCCAGCAGCCATGGGACCTCCACCGGGGAGCTGTTTTTT. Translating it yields CASSHGTSTGELFF.

CDR3 amino acids: CASSPGTAQETQYF. The CDR3 region has the DNA TGTGCCAGCAGTCCGGGGACAGCTCAAGAGACCCAGTACTTC. The gene calls are TRBV27 and TRBJ2-5, with 7 bases that match TRBD1. Germline trimming cut 5 bases from V and 2 bases from J; bases unmatched to any gene: 5. The CDR3 has 14 residues. Germline lookup yields CDR1 MNHEY and CDR2 SMNVEV (reference sequence).

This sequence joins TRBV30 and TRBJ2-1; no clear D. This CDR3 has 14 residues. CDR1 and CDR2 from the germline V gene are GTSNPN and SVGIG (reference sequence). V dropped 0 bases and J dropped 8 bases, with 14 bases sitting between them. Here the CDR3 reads CAWSVSAFGDEQFF. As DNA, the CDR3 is TGTGCCTGGAGTGTATCGGCCTTCGGCGATGAGCAGTTCTTC.

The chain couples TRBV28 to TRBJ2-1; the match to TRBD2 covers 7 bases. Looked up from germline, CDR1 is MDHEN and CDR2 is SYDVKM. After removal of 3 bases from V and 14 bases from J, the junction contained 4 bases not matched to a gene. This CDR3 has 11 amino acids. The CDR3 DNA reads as TGTGCCAGCAGTTTGGGGGGGACGGAGTTCTTC. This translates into CASSLGGTEFF.

This CDR3 is CASSQVGLAGGNEQFF. The DNA for the CDR3 is TGTGCCAGCAGCCAAGTGGGACTAGCGGGAGGCAATGAGCAGTTCTTC. The chain links TRBV14 to TRBJ2-1, with TRBD2 matching 15 bases. Trimming at V came to 1 base and at J to 6 bases, leaving 1 base not matched to a gene. Germline lookup yields CDR1 SGHDN and CDR2 FVKESK. The CDR3 extends over 16 amino acids. The variable domain in full, completed from reference TRBV14 and TRBJ2-1, reads EAGVTQFPSHSVIEKGQTVTLRCDPISGHDNLYWYRRVMGKEIKFLLHFVKESKQDESGMPNNRFLAERTGGTYSTLKVQPAELEDSGVYFCASSQVGLAGGNEQFFGPGTRLTVL.

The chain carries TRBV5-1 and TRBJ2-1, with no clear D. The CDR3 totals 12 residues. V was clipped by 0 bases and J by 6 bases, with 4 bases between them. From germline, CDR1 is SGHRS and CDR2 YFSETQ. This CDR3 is CASSLGGNEQFF. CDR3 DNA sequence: TGCGCCAGCAGCTTGGGAGGCAATGAGCAGTTCTTC.

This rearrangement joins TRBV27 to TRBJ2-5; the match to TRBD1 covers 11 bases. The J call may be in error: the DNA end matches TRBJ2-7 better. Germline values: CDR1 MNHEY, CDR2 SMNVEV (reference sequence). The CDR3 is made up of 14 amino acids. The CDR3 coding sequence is TGTGCCAGCAGTCTAGGACAGGGGGCGTACGAGCAGTACTTC. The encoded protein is CASSLGQGAYEQYF.

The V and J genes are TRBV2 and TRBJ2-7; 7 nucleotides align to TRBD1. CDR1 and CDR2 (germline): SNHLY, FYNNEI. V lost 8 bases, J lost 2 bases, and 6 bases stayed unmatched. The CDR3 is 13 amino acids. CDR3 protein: CASLSQGTYEQYF. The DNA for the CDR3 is TGTGCCAGCCTCTCACAGGGGACCTACGAGCAGTACTTC.

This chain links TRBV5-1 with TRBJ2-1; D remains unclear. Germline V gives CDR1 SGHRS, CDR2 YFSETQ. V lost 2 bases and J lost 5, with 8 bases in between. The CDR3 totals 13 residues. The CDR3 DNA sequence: TGCGCCAGCAGCTTAGGATATGACAATGAGCAGTTCTTC. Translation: CASSLGYDNEQFF.

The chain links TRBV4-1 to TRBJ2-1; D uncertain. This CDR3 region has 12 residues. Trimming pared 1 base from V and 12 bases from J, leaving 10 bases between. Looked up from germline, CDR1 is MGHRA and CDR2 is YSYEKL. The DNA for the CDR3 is TGCGCCAGCAGCCAAGGCCGTATCGCGCAGTTCTTC. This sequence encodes CASSQGRIAQFF.

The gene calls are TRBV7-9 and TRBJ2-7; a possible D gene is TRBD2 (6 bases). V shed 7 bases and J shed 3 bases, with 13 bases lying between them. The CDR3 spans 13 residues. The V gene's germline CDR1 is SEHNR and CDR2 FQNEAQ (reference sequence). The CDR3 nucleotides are TGTGCCAGCACCCCGGGACTTTTCTACGAGCAGTACTTC. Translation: CASTPGLFYEQYF.

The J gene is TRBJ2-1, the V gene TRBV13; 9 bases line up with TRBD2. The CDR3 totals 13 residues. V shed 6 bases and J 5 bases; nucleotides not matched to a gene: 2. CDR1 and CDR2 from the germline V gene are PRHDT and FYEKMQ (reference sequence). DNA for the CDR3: TGTGCCAGCAGACTAGCGGGTAACAATGAGCAGTTCTTC. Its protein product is CASRLAGNNEQFF.

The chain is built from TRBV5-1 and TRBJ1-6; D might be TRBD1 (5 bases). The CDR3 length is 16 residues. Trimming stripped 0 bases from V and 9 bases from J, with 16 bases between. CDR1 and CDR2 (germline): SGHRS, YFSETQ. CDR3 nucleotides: TGCGCCAGCAGCTTGGACAGGCCTCATAGAGGTTCACCCCTCCACTTT. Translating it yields CASSLDRPHRGSPLHF.

The CDR3 region is CASGLVLTGGISGRAIHEQYF. CDR3 sequence (DNA): TGTGCTAGTGGTTTGGTGTTGACAGGAGGGATTAGCGGGAGGGCAATCCACGAGCAGTACTTC. This chain links TRBV12-5 with TRBJ2-7; TRBD2 aligns across 11 bases. The CDR3 is 21 residues long. V shed 0 bases and J 5 bases; nucleotides not matched to a gene: 21. Germline-derived CDR1 and CDR2 are LGHNT and FRNRAP.

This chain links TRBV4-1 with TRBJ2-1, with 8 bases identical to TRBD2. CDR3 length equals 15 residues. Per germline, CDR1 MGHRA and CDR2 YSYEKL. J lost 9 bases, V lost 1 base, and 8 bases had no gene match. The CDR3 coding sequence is TGCGCCAGCAGCCAAGTTACAGGCGGGAGGCTTGAGCAGTTCTTC. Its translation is CASSQVTGGRLEQFF.

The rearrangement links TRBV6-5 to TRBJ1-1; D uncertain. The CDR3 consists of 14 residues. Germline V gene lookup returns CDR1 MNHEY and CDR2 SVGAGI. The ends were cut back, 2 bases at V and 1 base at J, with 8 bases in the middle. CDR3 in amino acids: CASSYREENTEAFF. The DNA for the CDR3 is TGTGCCAGCAGTTACCGCGAGGAGAACACTGAAGCTTTCTTT.